One and the same sample provided the 21 T cell receptor beta chains below, sequenced in a study of identical twins. TCRdb reprocessed the 5' RACE reads via MiXCR and lists one record per CDR3 protein. The sample shows 200,000 to 250,000 distinct CDR3 sequences, about 7.5% of them seen only once. These same data were also listed under a study on yellow fever vaccine responses in identical twins.

Sequenced input: memory (CD45RO+) T cells sorted from blood. The receptors were sampled from a young woman in good health.

This clonotype occurred many times. V gene TRBV5-6 combines with J gene TRBJ1-1; TRBD1 is a possible D gene (5 bases). Trimming took off 0 bases at V and 8 bases at J, with 11 bases between the two ends. CDR1 and CDR2 from the germline V gene are SGHDT and YYEEEE. The CDR3 totals 13 residues. The CDR3 is CASSLVAGWEAFF. Written as DNA, the CDR3 is TGTGCCAGCAGCTTGGTGGCAGGGTGGGAAGCTTTCTTT. Together with reference TRBV5-6 and TRBJ1-1, the CDR3 gives the full variable domain: DAGVTQSPTHLIKTRGQQVTLRCSPKSGHDTVSWYQQALGQGPQFIFQYYEEEERQRGNFPDRFSGHQFPNYSSELNVNALLLGDSALYLCASSLVAGWEAFFGQGTRLTVV.

The chain carries TRBV28 and TRBJ2-4; 8 bases agree with TRBD1. Trimming took 5 bases from V and 0 from J; bases not matched to a gene: 3. In germline, CDR1 is MDHEN, CDR2 SYDVKM. The CDR3 has 15 residues. This CDR3 is CASSPTGVAKNIQYF. Written as DNA, the CDR3 is TGTGCCAGCAGTCCGACAGGGGTAGCCAAAAACATTCAGTACTTC.

This clonotype was seen at least ten times. The chain employs TRBV4-3 and TRBJ2-3; possibly TRBD2 for D (6 bases). The CDR3 covers 17 residues. V gave up 0 bases and J gave up 5 bases, with 18 bases separating them. Germline CDR1 is LGHNA and CDR2 is YSLEER. CDR3 protein: CASSQDTPGIGGDTQYF. The CDR3 DNA sequence: TGCGCCAGCAGCCAAGATACCCCAGGGATCGGGGGAGATACGCAGTATTTT.

V usage is TRBV20-1 and J usage is TRBJ2-1, with 10 bases matching TRBD1. The V gene's germline CDR1 is DFQATT and CDR2 SNEGSKA (reference sequence). The CDR3 extends over 14 amino acids. Trimming at V came to 7 bases and at J to 5 bases, leaving 8 bases not matched to a gene. The CDR3 spells CSEKDRGRNNEQFF. CDR3 DNA sequence: TGCAGTGAAAAGGACAGGGGGAGAAACAATGAGCAGTTCTTC.

Many counts were recorded for this clonotype. This sequence joins TRBV7-9 and TRBJ2-7; 7 bases agree with TRBD2. V lost 5 bases to trimming and J lost 1 base; unmatched junction nucleotides: 11. The CDR3 spans 16 residues. Germline loops: CDR1 SEHNR, CDR2 FQNEAQ (reference sequence). CDR3 protein: CASSTPAGPPSYEQYF. As DNA, the CDR3 is TGTGCCAGCAGCACTCCAGCGGGACCTCCTTCCTACGAGCAGTACTTC.

The chain has TRBV7-6 and TRBJ2-1; 11 positions agree with TRBD2. With V trimmed by 7 bases and J by 7 bases, 12 bases remained unmatched. Germline-derived CDR1 and CDR2 are SGHVS and FNYEAQ. The CDR3 is 16 amino acids. This CDR3 reads CASTIQLAGGDNEQFF. CDR3 DNA: TGTGCCAGCACCATTCAATTAGCGGGGGGGGATAATGAGCAGTTCTTC.

This clonotype was detected a few times. J is TRBJ2-5 and V is TRBV20-1, with TRBD2 identical over 11 bases. This CDR3 is 14 amino acids long. Trimming at V came to 8 bases and at J to 4 bases, leaving 9 bases not matched to a gene. Germline V CDR1 and CDR2: DFQATT, SNEGSKA (reference sequence). CDR3 nucleotide sequence: TGCAGTCACCATAGCGGGAGGGCCGGAGAGACCCAGTACTTC. It is translated as CSHHSGRAGETQYF.

The gene calls are TRBV3-1 and TRBJ1-1; D gene uncertain. This CDR3 is built from 15 residues. Per the germline V gene, CDR1 is LGHDT and CDR2 is YNNKEL (reference sequence). V lost 1 base and J lost 11, with 20 bases in between. CDR3 DNA sequence: TGTGCCAGCAGCCAAGGAAGACCCCGGGCCCATGGGGCTTTCTTT. Translated: CASSQGRPRAHGAFF. Combining the CDR3 with reference TRBV3-1 and TRBJ1-1 gives the whole variable domain DTAVSQTPKYLVTQMGNDKSIKCEQNLGHDTMYWYKQDSKKFLKIMFSYNNKELIINETVPNRFSPKSPDKAHLNLHINSLELGDSAVYFCASSQGRPRAHGAFFGQGTRLTVV.

There are many counts of this clonotype. The gene calls are TRBV27 and TRBJ2-5, with 12 bases matching TRBD1. CDR3 length: 15 amino acids. Germline CDR1 reads MNHEY; CDR2 reads SMNVEV (reference sequence). V shed 6 bases and J 4 bases; nucleotides not matched to a gene: 6. CDR3 protein: CASSTGQGARETQYF. In DNA form, the CDR3 reads TGTGCCAGCAGCACGGGACAGGGGGCCCGAGAGACCCAGTACTTC.

Details on this clonotype: This sequence may be a read error, since a much larger clone differs from it by one base. The rearrangement links TRBV12-3 or TRBV12-4 to TRBJ2-7; no firm D call. The CDR3 length is 12 residues. The CDR3 loop reads CASSLEGFEHYF. The CDR3 DNA reads TGTGCCAGCAGTTTAGAGGGTTTCGAGCATTACTTC.

This clonotype was picked up a small number of times. This chain joins TRBV20-1 and TRBJ1-1; D gene uncertain. CDR1 and CDR2 (germline): DFQATT, SNEGSKA (reference sequence). The CDR3 sequence is 13 residues long. With 5 bases removed from V and 1 base from J, the gap between germline ends came to 11 bases. The CDR3 nucleotides read TGCAGTGCTCCACGCCGAGGGAACACTGAAGCTTTCTTT. Amino acids: CSAPRRGNTEAFF.

This clonotype was counted ten times or more. The CDR3 DNA reads as TGTGCCAGCAGCCGGACTAGCGGGAGTTTTGCAGGGCTTAATGAGCAGTTCTTC. Translation: CASSRTSGSFAGLNEQFF. The chain recombines TRBV11-2 with TRBJ2-1, with 13 bases aligning to TRBD2. Germline CDR1 reads SGHAT; CDR2 reads FQNNGV. The CDR3 has 18 amino acids. The junction had 14 bases not matched to a gene; V was cut back by 5 bases and J by 7 bases.

This clonotype was recorded at least ten times. This chain joins TRBV5-1 and TRBJ2-5, with TRBD1 matching over 9 bases. CDR3 length: 17 amino acids. The trim removed 0 bases at V and 2 bases at J, leaving 8 bases unmatched. The germline V gene has CDR1 SGHRS and CDR2 YFSETQ. For the CDR3, the DNA is TGCGCCAGCAGCTTGGGGGACAGGGCAGATTCACAAGAGACCCAGTACTTC. Translating it yields CASSLGDRADSQETQYF.

The chain links TRBV11-2 to TRBJ2-2, with D possibly TRBD1 on 5 matching bases. This CDR3 has 16 residues. CDR1 is SGHAT and CDR2 is FQNNGV in the germline V gene. Trimming removed 5 bases at V and 5 bases at J, with 18 bases between. The CDR3 sequence: CASSEHHKTETGELFF. The CDR3 DNA follows: TGTGCCAGCAGCGAACACCACAAGACAGAGACCGGGGAGCTGTTTTTT.

The chain links TRBV6-2 or TRBV6-3 to TRBJ2-1; weak D call: TRBD2 (8 bases). The V gene's germline CDR1 is MNHEY and CDR2 SVGEGT. This CDR3 has 21 amino acids. Trimming took off 7 bases at V and 0 bases at J, with 31 bases between the two ends. The CDR3 loop reads CASNTRQGSAGGSSSYNEQFF. The CDR3 DNA follows: TGTGCCAGCAACACCAGACAGGGATCGGCGGGGGGCTCAAGCTCCTACAATGAGCAGTTCTTC.

This clonotype was picked up many times. This chain joins TRBV10-3 and TRBJ2-1, with a weak D call TRBD2 (5 bases). The CDR3 covers 13 residues. CDR1 ENHRY and CDR2 SYGVKD come from the germline V gene. V was cut by 11 bases and J by 4 bases, with 15 bases left in between. CDR3 nucleotide sequence: TGTGCCTCAAGACCGGACTCATACAATGAGCAGTTCTTC. The encoded protein is CASRPDSYNEQFF.

This clonotype appeared a few times. The chain's CDR3 is CASSESDSTDTQYF. DNA for the CDR3: TGTGCCAGCAGTGAGTCGGATAGCACAGATACGCAGTATTTT. This chain uses TRBV25-1 with TRBJ2-3, with D unresolved. The CDR3 is made up of 14 amino acids. Trimming took off 3 bases at V and 0 bases at J, with 7 bases between the two ends. Germline CDR1 reads MGHDK; CDR2 reads SYGVNS.

There are a few counts of this clonotype. The chain combines TRBV7-2 with TRBJ2-3, with TRBD1 as a possible D gene (6 bases). Germline V gives CDR1 SGHTA, CDR2 FQGNSA. The V gene lost 2 bases and the J gene lost 7 bases, with 16 bases spanning the gap. The CDR3 is 15 residues long. The CDR3 loop reads CASSLTVVGAHTQYF. The CDR3 coding sequence is TGTGCCAGCAGCTTAACCGTGGTGGGGGCGCATACGCAGTATTTT.

This clonotype was seen a handful of times. The genes are TRBV6-5 and TRBJ1-5, with D uncertain. Germline V gene lookup returns CDR1 MNHEY and CDR2 SVGAGI. The CDR3 is 11 amino acids. With 7 bases removed from V and 11 bases from J, the gap between germline ends came to 12 bases. The CDR3 sequence is CASTQGVTQHF. The CDR3 DNA sequence: TGTGCCAGCACTCAAGGAGTCACCCAGCATTTT.

At least ten counts were recorded for this clonotype. The chain has TRBV29-1 and TRBJ2-7; 7 bases align to TRBD1. CDR1 and CDR2 (germline): SQVTM, ANQGSEA. V lost 7 bases to trimming and J lost 2 bases; unmatched junction nucleotides: 5. The CDR3 covers 12 residues. As DNA, the CDR3 is TGCAGCGCGTTCCAGGGGGCCTACGAGCAGTACTTC. Translation: CSAFQGAYEQYF.

This clonotype was found many times. This chain joins TRBV11-2 and TRBJ1-3, with D unresolved. The CDR3 consists of 18 residues. In germline, CDR1 is SGHAT, CDR2 FQNNGV. The ends were cut back, 1 base at V and 2 bases at J, with 18 bases in the middle. CDR3 nucleotide sequence: TGTGCCAGCAGCTTAGGCAACGCAGGACGGGAGGCTGGAAACACCATATATTTT. Translation gives CASSLGNAGREAGNTIYF.